Presented here are 3 T cell receptor beta chains from one specimen sequenced in a study of PD-1 blockade in classical Hodgkin lymphoma. Time point: cycle 4 day 1 (C4D1), after about 6 weeks of nivolumab. There was relapse after autologous stem cell transplantation in every patient, and there was variation in brentuximab vedotin exposure. The assay was immunoSEQ multiplex PCR, and TCRdb's table has in-frame clones only and misses some. The sample consists of about 7,900 clones, around 78% of them appearing once. The specimen comprised peripheral blood mononuclear cells (PBMCs), sampled before the fourth cycle of nivolumab. The receptors stem from a human donor with classical Hodgkin lymphoma.

The V and J genes are TRBV19 and TRBJ1-1, with TRBD1 identical over 7 bases. Germline V gene lookup returns CDR1 LNHDA and CDR2 SQIVND (reference sequence). CDR3 length equals 15 residues. V lost 9 bases to trimming and J lost 1 base; unmatched junction nucleotides: 11. DNA for the CDR3: TGTGCCAGCATCCCGACAGGGCTATCGAACACTGAAGCTTTCTTT. It yields the protein CASIPTGLSNTEAFF.

The chain couples TRBV4-3 to TRBJ2-2; D is unclear. Germline assignment: CDR1 LGHNA and CDR2 YSLEER. This CDR3 comprises 14 residues. The germline V and J ends were trimmed by 0 bases and 6 bases, with 8 bases remaining between them. CDR3 DNA: TGCGCCAGCAGCCAAGAGGAAGGATCCGGGGAGCTGTTTTTT. This gives the protein CASSQEEGSGELFF.

The chain carries TRBV12-1 and TRBJ1-4. TRBV12-1 is marked as a pseudogene. The CDR3 is 18 amino acids. CDR3 coding DNA: TGTGCCAGCAGCTTTATCCCTGCCCTCGGGGCCAATGATGAAAAACTGTTTTTT. Encoded protein: CASSFIPALGANDEKLFF.